The clone carrying this T cell receptor beta chain was found once. The CDR3 is 14 residues long. V was clipped by 3 bases and J by 2 bases, with 11 bases between them. Germline V gene lookup returns CDR1 MNHEY and CDR2 SMNVEV (reference sequence). The source of the sample is a study of OX40 agonist ivuxolimab in advanced cancers. Study in general: Hepatocellular carcinoma, melanoma, renal cell or head and neck cancer occurred in dose-escalation patients.

Some clones are missing from TCRdb's copy, which holds only in-frame ones; the method was immunoSEQ multiplex PCR. The sample consists of roughly 60,000 clones, 80% to 90% of them appearing once. The sequenced sample was CD4+ or CD8+ T cells sorted from blood, obtained in a trial of the OX40 agonist ivuxolimab. J is TRBJ2-7 and V is TRBV27, with D possibly being TRBD1 or TRBD2 (6 bases each). This receptor was identified in an adult with an advanced solid tumor such as melanoma, head and neck, liver or kidney cancer. The CDR3 DNA reads TGTGCCAGCAGTTTCTCCCGGGGGCCCTACGAGCAGTACTTC. Its translation: CASSFSRGPYEQYF.